This TCR beta chain was profiled in a study of shared clonotypes between healthy human individuals. Comments on this clone: The antigen is unknown.

Method: immunoSEQ multiplex PCR; TCRdb's copy keeps in-frame clones and lacks some. In the table there are some 1.4 million clones, roughly 95% of which are singletons. Overall study findings and caveats: A generally larger estimated richness was seen in naive subsets than in memory subsets. Some clonotypes were shared by all four sorted-subset donors, while others were not shared. The non-shared ones had lower generation probabilities than the shared ones. Rarefaction analysis demonstrated incomplete sorted-subset sequencing notwithstanding large depth.

This TCR was recovered from a man aged 30 to 39 in good health. The material sequenced was naive CD4+ T cells sorted from blood. Subset defined: CD45RA+ positively selected.

The chain's CDR3 is CASSLGPGTATEAFF. CDR3 nucleotides: TGCGCCAGCAGCTTGGGACCCGGGACAGCCACTGAAGCTTTCTTT. This rearrangement joins TRBV5-1 to TRBJ1-1, with 7 bases identical to TRBD1. The length of the CDR3 is 15 residues. Germline lookup yields CDR1 SGHRS and CDR2 YFSETQ. Trimming cost V 0 bases and J 4 bases; bases outside gene matches: 6.